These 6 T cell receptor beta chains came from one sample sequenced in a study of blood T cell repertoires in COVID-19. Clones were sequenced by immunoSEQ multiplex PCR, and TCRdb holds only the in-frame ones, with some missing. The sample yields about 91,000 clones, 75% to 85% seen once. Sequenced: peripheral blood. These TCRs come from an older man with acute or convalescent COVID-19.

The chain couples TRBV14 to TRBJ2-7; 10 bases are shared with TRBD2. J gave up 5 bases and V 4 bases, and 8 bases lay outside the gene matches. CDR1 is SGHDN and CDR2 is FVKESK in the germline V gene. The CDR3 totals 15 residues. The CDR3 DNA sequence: TGTGCCAGCAGCCCACGTAGCGGGAGGTCTGACGAGCAGTACTTC. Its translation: CASSPRSGRSDEQYF. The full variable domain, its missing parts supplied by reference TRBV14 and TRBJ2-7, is EAGVTQFPSHSVIEKGQTVTLRCDPISGHDNLYWYRRVMGKEIKFLLHFVKESKQDESGMPNNRFLAERTGGTYSTLKVQPAELEDSGVYFCASSPRSGRSDEQYFGPGTRLTVT.

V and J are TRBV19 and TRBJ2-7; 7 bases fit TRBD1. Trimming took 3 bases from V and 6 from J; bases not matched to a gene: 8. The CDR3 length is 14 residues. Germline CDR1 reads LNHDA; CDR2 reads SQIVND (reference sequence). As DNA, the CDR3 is TGTGCCAGTAGTATCTCCGGACAGGTCGGCGAGCAGTACTTC. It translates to CASSISGQVGEQYF.

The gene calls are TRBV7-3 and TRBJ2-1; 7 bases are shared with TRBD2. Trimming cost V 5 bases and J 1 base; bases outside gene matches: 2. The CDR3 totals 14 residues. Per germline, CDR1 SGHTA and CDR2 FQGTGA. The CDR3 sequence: CASSPSGSYNEQFF. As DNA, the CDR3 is TGTGCCAGCAGCCCTAGCGGATCCTACAATGAGCAGTTCTTC.

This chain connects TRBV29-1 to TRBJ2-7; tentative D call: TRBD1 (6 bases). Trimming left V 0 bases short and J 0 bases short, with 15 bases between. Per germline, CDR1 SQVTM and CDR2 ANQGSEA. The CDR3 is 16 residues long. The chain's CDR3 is CSVEDASGETSYEQYF. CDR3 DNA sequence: TGCAGCGTTGAAGATGCGTCAGGGGAAACCTCCTACGAGCAGTACTTC.

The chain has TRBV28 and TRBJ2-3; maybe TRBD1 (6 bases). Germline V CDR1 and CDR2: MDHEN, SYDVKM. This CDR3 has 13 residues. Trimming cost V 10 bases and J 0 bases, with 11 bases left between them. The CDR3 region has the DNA TGTGCCACCCCAGGGGACAGCACAGATACGCAGTATTTT. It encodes CATPGDSTDTQYF.

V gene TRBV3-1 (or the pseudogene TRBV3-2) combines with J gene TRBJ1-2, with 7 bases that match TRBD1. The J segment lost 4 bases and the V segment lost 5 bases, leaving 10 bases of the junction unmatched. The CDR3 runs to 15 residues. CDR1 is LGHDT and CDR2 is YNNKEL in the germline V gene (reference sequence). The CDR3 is CASSNRGQVTYGYTF. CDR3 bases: TGTGCCAGCAGCAACCGAGGACAGGTTACCTATGGCTACACCTTC.